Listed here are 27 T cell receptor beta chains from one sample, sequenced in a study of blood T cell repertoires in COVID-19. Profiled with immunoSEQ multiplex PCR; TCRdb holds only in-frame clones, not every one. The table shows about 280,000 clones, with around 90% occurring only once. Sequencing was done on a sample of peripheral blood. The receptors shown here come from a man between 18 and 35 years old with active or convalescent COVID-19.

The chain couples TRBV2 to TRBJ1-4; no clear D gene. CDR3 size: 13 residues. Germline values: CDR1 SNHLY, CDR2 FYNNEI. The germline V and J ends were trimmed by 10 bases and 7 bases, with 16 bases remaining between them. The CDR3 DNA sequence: TGTGCCACCGGGCAGGATGAGGGTGAAAAACTGTTTTTT. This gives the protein CATGQDEGEKLFF.

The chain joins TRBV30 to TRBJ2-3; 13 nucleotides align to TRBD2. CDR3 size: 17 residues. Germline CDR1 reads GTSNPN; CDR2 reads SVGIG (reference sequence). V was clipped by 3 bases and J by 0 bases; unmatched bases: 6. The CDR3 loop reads CAWRSTSGGGSTDTQYF. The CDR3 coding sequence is TGTGCCTGGAGATCTACTAGCGGGGGGGGGAGCACAGATACGCAGTATTTT.

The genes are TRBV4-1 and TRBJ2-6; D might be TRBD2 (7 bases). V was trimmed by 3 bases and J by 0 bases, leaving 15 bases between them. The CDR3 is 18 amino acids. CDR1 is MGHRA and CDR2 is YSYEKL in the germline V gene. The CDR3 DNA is TGCGCCAGCAGCCACTTGCGGGGGCAGGGCTCTGGGGCCAACGTCCTGACTTTC. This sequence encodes CASSHLRGQGSGANVLTF.

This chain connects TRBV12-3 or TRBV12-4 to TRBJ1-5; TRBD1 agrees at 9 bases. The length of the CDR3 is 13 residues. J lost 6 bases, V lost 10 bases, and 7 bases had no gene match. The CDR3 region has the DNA TGTGCCATACGGACAGGGGTGAGTCAGCCCCAGCATTTT. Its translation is CAIRTGVSQPQHF.

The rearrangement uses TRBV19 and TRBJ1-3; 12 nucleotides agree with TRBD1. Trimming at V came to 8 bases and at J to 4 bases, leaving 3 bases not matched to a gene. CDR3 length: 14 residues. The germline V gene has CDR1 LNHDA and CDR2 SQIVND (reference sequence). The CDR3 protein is CASGDRGRGNTIYF. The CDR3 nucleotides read TGTGCCAGTGGGGACAGGGGGCGAGGAAACACCATATATTTT.

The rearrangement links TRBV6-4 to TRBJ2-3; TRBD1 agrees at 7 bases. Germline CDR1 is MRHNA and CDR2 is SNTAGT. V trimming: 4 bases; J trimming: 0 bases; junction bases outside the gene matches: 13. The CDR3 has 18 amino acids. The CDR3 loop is CASSVPGQLPSSTDTQYF. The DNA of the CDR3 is TGTGCCAGCAGTGTACCGGGACAGCTTCCATCTAGCACAGATACGCAGTATTTT.

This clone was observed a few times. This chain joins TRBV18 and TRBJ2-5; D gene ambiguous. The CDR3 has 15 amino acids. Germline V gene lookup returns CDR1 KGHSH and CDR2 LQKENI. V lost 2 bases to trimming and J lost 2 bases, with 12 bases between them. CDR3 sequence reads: CASSPSADWQETQYF. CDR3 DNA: TGTGCCAGCTCACCATCCGCCGACTGGCAAGAGACCCAGTACTTC.

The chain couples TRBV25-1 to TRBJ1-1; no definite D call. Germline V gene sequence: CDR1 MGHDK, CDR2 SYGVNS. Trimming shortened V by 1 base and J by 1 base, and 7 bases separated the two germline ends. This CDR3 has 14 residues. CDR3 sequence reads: CASSEFLANTEAFF. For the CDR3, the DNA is TGTGCCAGCAGTGAATTTTTGGCGAACACTGAAGCTTTCTTT.

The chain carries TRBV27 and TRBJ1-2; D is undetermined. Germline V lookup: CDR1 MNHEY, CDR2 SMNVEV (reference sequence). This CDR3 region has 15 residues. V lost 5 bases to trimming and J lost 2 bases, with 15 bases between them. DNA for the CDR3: TGTGCCAGCAGTCACACAAGTGGGGAGAACTATGGCTACACCTTC. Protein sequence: CASSHTSGENYGYTF.

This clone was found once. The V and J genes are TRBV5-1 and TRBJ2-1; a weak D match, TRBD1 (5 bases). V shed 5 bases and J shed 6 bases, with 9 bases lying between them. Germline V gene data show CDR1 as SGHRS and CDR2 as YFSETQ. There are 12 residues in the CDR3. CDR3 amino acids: CASRLGANEQFF. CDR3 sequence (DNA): TGCGCCAGCAGGCTAGGGGCCAATGAGCAGTTCTTC.

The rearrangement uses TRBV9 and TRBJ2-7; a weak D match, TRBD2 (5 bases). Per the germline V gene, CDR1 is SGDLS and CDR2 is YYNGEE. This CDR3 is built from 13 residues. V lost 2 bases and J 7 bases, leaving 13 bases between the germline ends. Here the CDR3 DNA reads TGTGCCAGCAGCGTGAGGGATACGGGGGAGCAGTACTTC. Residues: CASSVRDTGEQYF. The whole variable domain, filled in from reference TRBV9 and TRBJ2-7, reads DSGVTQTPKHLITATGQRVTLRCSPRSGDLSVYWYQQSLDQGLQFLIQYYNGEERAKGNILERFSAQQFPDLHSELNLSSLELGDSALYFCASSVRDTGEQYFGPGTRLTVT.

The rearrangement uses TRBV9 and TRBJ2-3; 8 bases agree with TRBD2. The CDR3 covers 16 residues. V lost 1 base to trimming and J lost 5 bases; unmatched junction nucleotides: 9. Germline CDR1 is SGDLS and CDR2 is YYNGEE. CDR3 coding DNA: TGTGCCAGCAGCGTAAGTGGGACTAGTGTTTTAGATACGCAGTATTTT. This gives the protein CASSVSGTSVLDTQYF. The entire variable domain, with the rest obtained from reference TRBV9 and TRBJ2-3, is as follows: DSGVTQTPKHLITATGQRVTLRCSPRSGDLSVYWYQQSLDQGLQFLIQYYNGEERAKGNILERFSAQQFPDLHSELNLSSLELGDSALYFCASSVSGTSVLDTQYFGPGTRLTVL.

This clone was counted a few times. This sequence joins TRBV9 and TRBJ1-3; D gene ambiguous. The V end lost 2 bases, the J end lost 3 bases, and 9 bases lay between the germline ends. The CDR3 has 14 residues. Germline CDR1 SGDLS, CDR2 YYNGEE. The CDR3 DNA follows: TGTGCCAGCAGCGTCTCCGGGTTTGGAAACACCATATATTTT. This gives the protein CASSVSGFGNTIYF. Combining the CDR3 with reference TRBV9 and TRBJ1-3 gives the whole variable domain DSGVTQTPKHLITATGQRVTLRCSPRSGDLSVYWYQQSLDQGLQFLIQYYNGEERAKGNILERFSAQQFPDLHSELNLSSLELGDSALYFCASSVSGFGNTIYFGEGSWLTVV.

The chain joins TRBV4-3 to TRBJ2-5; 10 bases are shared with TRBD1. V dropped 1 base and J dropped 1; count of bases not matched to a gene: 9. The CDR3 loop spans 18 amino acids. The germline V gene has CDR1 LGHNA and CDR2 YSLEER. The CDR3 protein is CASSQVAGTGAFQETQYF. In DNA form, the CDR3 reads TGCGCCAGCAGCCAAGTGGCCGGGACAGGGGCTTTCCAAGAGACCCAGTACTTC.

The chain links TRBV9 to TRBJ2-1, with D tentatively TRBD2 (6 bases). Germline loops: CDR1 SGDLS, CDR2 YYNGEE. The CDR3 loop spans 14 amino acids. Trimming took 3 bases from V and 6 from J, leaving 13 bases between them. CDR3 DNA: TGTGCCAGCAGCGAAACCGGGACTTTCAATGAGCAGTTCTTC. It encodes CASSETGTFNEQFF.

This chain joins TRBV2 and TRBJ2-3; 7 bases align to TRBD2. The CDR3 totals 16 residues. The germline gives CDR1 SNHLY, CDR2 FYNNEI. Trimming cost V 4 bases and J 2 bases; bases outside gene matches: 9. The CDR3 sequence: CASSVALADDTDTQYF. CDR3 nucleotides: TGTGCCAGCAGTGTTGCTCTAGCGGATGACACAGATACGCAGTATTTT.

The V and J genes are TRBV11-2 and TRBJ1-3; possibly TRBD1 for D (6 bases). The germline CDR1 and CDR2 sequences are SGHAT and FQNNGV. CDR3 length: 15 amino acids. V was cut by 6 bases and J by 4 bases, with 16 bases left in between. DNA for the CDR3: TGTGCCAGCAGACACTACAGGGACCCGGGAAACACCATATATTTT. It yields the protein CASRHYRDPGNTIYF. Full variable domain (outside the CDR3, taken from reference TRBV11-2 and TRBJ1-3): EAGVAQSPRYKIIEKRQSVAFWCNPISGHATLYWYQQILGQGPKLLIQFQNNGVVDDSQLPKDRFSAERLKGVDSTLKIQPAKLEDSAVYLCASRHYRDPGNTIYFGEGSWLTVV.

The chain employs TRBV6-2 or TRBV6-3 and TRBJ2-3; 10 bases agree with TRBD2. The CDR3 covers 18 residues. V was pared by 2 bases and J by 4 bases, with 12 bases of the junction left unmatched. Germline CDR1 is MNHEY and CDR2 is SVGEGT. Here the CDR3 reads CASSYVRLAGVLADTQYF. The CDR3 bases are TGTGCCAGCAGTTACGTGAGGCTAGCGGGGGTTTTAGCAGATACGCAGTATTTT.

The CDR3: CASSPRGTAYNEKLFF. The CDR3 DNA reads TGCGCCAGCAGCCCAAGAGGGACAGCTTATAATGAAAAACTGTTTTTT. The chain is built from TRBV5-1 and TRBJ1-4; the match to TRBD1 covers 7 bases. Germline CDR1 SGHRS, CDR2 YFSETQ. This CDR3 region has 16 residues. The V gene end was trimmed by 4 bases and the J gene end by 4 bases; junction bases not matched to a gene: 10. Variable domain in full (rest from reference TRBV5-1 and TRBJ1-4): KAGVTQTPRYLIKTRGQQVTLSCSPISGHRSVSWYQQTPGQGLQFLFEYFSETQRNKGNFPGRFSGRQFSNSRSEMNVSTLELGDSALYLCASSPRGTAYNEKLFFGSGTQLSVL.

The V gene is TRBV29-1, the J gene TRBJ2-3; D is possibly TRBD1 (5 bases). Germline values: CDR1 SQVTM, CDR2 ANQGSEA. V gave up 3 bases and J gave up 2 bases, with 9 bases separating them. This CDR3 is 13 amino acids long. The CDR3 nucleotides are TGCAGCGTTGACAGGGTGTTCACAGATACGCAGTATTTT. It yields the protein CSVDRVFTDTQYF.

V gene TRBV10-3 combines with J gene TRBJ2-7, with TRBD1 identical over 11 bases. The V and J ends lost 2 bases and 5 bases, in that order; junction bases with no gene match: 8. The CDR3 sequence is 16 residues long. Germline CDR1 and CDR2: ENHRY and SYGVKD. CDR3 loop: CAISEAVGQGAHEQYF. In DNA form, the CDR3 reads TGTGCCATCAGTGAGGCGGTAGGACAGGGGGCCCACGAGCAGTACTTC.

The CDR3 sequence: CASSLFSGQGSVEAFF. The CDR3 DNA is TGTGCCAGCAGTTTATTCTCCGGACAGGGGAGTGTTGAAGCTTTCTTT. J is TRBJ1-1 and V is TRBV27; TRBD1 aligns across 9 bases. CDR3 size: 16 residues. Trimming removed 1 base from V and 7 bases from J; junction bases left unmatched: 10. Germline CDR1 is MNHEY and CDR2 is SMNVEV (reference sequence).

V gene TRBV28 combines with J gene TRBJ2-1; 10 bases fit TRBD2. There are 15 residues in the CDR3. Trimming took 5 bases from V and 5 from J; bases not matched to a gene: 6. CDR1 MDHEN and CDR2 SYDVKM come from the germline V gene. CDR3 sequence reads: CASSPQGLANNEQFF. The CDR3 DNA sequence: TGTGCCAGCAGTCCCCAGGGACTAGCGAACAATGAGCAGTTCTTC.

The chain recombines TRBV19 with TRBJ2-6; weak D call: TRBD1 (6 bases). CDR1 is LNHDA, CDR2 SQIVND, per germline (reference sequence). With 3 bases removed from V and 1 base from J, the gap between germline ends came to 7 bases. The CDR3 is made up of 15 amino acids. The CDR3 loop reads CASSMGTSGANVLTF. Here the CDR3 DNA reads TGTGCCAGTAGTATGGGGACATCTGGGGCCAACGTCCTGACTTTC.

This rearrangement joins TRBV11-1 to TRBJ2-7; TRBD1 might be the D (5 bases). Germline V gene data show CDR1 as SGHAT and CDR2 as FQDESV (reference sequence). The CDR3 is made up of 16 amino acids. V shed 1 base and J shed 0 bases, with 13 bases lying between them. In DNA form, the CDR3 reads TGTGCCAGCAGCTTAGGTAGTTGGGGCAGCTCCTACGAGCAGTACTTC. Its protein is CASSLGSWGSSYEQYF.

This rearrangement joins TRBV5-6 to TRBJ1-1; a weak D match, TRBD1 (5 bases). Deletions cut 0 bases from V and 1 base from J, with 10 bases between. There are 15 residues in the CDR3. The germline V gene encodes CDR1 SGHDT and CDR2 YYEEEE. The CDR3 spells CASSLDRTGNTEAFF. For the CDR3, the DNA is TGTGCCAGCAGCTTGGACAGGACGGGGAACACTGAAGCTTTCTTT.

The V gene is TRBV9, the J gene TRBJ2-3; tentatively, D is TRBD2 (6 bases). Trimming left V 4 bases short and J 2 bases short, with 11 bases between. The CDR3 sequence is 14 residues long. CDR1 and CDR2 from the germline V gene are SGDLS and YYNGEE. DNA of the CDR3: TGTGCCAGCAGCTTTGGGACTGACACAGATACGCAGTATTTT. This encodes CASSFGTDTDTQYF.